A single sample gave rise to the 9 T cell receptor beta chains below, sequenced in a study of radiotherapy plus CTLA-4 blockade in lung cancer. TCRdb's copy holds only in-frame clones and misses some; the assay was immunoSEQ multiplex PCR. The table shows approximately 45,000 clones, with 63% occurring only once. Material: peripheral blood, obtained from a patient treated with radiotherapy plus ipilimumab. These receptors all stem from a human donor with non-small cell lung cancer who had a partial response to radiotherapy plus ipilimumab.

Ten or more counts support this clone. This chain uses TRBV9 with TRBJ1-2; 7 bases align to TRBD1. This CDR3 comprises 13 residues. V shed 4 bases and J 2 bases; nucleotides not matched to a gene: 2. Germline CDR1 reads SGDLS; CDR2 reads YYNGEE. The CDR3 region is CASSPDRNYGYTF. The DNA for the CDR3 is TGTGCCAGCAGCCCGGACAGGAACTATGGCTACACCTTC.

This clone occurred once. The chain joins TRBV5-8 to TRBJ2-5, with D perhaps TRBD1 (6 bases). Looked up from germline, CDR1 is SGHTS and CDR2 is YDEGEE. The ends were cut back, 0 bases at V and 2 bases at J, with 11 bases in the middle. The CDR3 has 15 residues. The CDR3 nucleotides are TGTGCCAGCAGCTTGGGCCGGGACAAGCAAGAGACCCAGTACTTC. Its translation: CASSLGRDKQETQYF.

This chain links TRBV6-5 with TRBJ2-7, with TRBD2 matching 11 bases. V was clipped by 3 bases and J by 1 base; unmatched bases: 5. This CDR3 is built from 16 residues. Germline assignment: CDR1 MNHEY and CDR2 SVGAGI. This CDR3 reads CASSYWGLAESYEQYF. CDR3 coding DNA: TGTGCCAGCAGTTATTGGGGACTAGCGGAATCCTACGAGCAGTACTTC.

This rearrangement joins TRBV30 to TRBJ1-2; tentatively, D is TRBD1 (5 bases). The length of the CDR3 is 14 residues. CDR1 is GTSNPN and CDR2 is SVGIG in the germline V gene (reference sequence). Trimming left V 4 bases short and J 4 bases short, with 16 bases between. CDR3 coding DNA: TGTGCCTGGACCCTTAGCGGGGGTTTCTATGGCTACACCTTC. This translates into CAWTLSGGFYGYTF.

This sequence joins TRBV5-1 and TRBJ1-5, with D possibly TRBD1 on 6 matching bases. Trimming pared 4 bases from V and 0 bases from J, leaving 20 bases between. The CDR3 is 18 residues long. Germline CDR1 SGHRS, CDR2 YFSETQ. CDR3 sequence reads: CASSPGPGEGYSNQPQHF. CDR3 nucleotide sequence: TGCGCCAGCAGCCCCGGACCAGGGGAGGGATATAGCAATCAGCCCCAGCATTTT.

This rearrangement joins TRBV6-5 to TRBJ2-7, with D perhaps matching TRBD2 (7 bases). The CDR3 covers 15 residues. Germline V gives CDR1 MNHEY, CDR2 SVGAGI. Trimming cost V 4 bases and J 5 bases, with 18 bases left between them. CDR3 sequence reads: CASSWGGRVENEQYF. In DNA, the CDR3 is TGTGCCAGCAGTTGGGGGGGGCGCGTGGAGAACGAGCAGTACTTC.

The rearrangement links TRBV30 to TRBJ2-4; a weak D match, TRBD2 (6 bases). V was shortened by 1 base and J by 7 bases, with 8 bases between the two germline ends. Germline values: CDR1 GTSNPN, CDR2 SVGIG (reference sequence). CDR3 size: 12 residues. The CDR3 DNA sequence: TGTGCCTGGAGTGGGGAGGACAACATTCAGTACTTC. Translated, it gives CAWSGEDNIQYF.

This clone showed up just a few times. V and J are TRBV5-4 and TRBJ2-7, with TRBD2 matching 8 bases. Germline CDR1 SGHNT, CDR2 YYREEE (reference sequence). Unmatched junction bases numbered 10, after V lost 5 bases and J lost 3 bases. CDR3 length: 15 amino acids. The CDR3 bases are TGTGCCAGCAGTGAAGGGCCTAGCGGGTACTACGAGCAGTACTTC. Residues: CASSEGPSGYYEQYF.

The chain couples TRBV5-5 to TRBJ1-6, with D tentatively TRBD1 (5 bases). CDR1 SGHKS and CDR2 YYEKEE come from the germline V gene (reference sequence). The CDR3 consists of 15 residues. The V gene lost 0 bases and the J gene lost 10 bases, with 14 bases spanning the gap. CDR3 in amino acids: CASSLAQGGNSPLHF. For the CDR3, the DNA is TGTGCCAGCAGCTTGGCCCAGGGTGGAAACTCACCCCTCCACTTT.